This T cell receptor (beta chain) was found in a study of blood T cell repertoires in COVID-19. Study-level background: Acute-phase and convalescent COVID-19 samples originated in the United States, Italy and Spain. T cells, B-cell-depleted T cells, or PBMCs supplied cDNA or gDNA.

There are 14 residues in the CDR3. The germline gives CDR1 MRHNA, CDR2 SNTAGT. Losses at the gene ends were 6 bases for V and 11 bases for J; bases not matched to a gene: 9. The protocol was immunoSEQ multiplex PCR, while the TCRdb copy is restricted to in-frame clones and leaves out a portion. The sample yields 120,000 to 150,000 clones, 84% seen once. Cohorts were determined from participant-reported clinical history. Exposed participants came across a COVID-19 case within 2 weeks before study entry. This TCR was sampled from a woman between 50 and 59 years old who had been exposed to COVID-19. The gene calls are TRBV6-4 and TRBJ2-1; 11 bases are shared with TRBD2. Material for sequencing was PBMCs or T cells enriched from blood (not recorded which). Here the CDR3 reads CASSVTSGRGKQFF. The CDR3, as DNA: TGTGCCAGCAGCGTTACTAGCGGGAGAGGGAAGCAGTTCTTC.